These 8 T cell receptor beta chains were sequenced from one sample in a study of T cell changes during pregnancy in multiple sclerosis. Produced via immunoSEQ multiplex PCR; TCRdb's table is partial and in-frame only. The table has about 55,000 clones, around 94% seen once; the top ten hold under 3%. The specimen comprised CD8+ T cells from peripheral blood mononuclear cells, sampled after pregnancy. Source of these receptors: a female donor with multiple sclerosis, enrolled in a pregnancy study.

V is TRBV5-6 and J is TRBJ2-7; 7 nucleotides align to TRBD2. The CDR3 loop spans 14 amino acids. Unmatched junction bases numbered 9, after V lost 3 bases and J lost 6 bases. Germline V gives CDR1 SGHDT, CDR2 YYEEEE. The CDR3 sequence: CASSSGLVGGEQYF. CDR3 nucleotide sequence: TGTGCCAGCAGCTCCGGACTAGTCGGGGGCGAGCAGTACTTC.

This chain uses TRBV9 with TRBJ1-2; D is perhaps TRBD1 (5 bases). V was trimmed by 8 bases and J by 5 bases, leaving 10 bases between them. CDR3 length: 11 amino acids. CDR1 SGDLS and CDR2 YYNGEE come from the germline V gene. The CDR3 bases are TGTGCCAGTCGGCAGGGTTATGGCTACACCTTC. This codes for CASRQGYGYTF.

This clone was counted once. V gene TRBV7-9 combines with J gene TRBJ2-2, with a tentative D call TRBD2 (5 bases). With 3 bases removed from V and 6 bases from J, the gap between germline ends came to 5 bases. CDR3 size: 12 residues. Germline V gene sequence: CDR1 SEHNR, CDR2 FQNEAQ (reference sequence). In DNA form, the CDR3 reads TGTGCCAGCAGCTTGAGGGCCGGGGAGCTGTTTTTT. It yields the protein CASSLRAGELFF.

V and J are TRBV7-7 and TRBJ2-5; a possible D gene is TRBD2 (5 bases). Germline assignment: CDR1 SSHAT and CDR2 FNYEAQ (reference sequence). The CDR3 runs 16 residues. Trimming took 5 bases from V and 2 from J, leaving 18 bases between them. The CDR3 DNA reads TGTGCCAGCAGCCGGACTGTGGGGAAGATACAAGAGACCCAGTACTTC. Encoded protein: CASSRTVGKIQETQYF.

This chain connects TRBV27 to TRBJ1-2, with D possibly being TRBD1 (5 bases). The CDR3 has 13 residues. V was pared by 3 bases and J by 4 bases, with 9 bases between. The germline V gene encodes CDR1 MNHEY and CDR2 SMNVEV (reference sequence). The CDR3 bases are TGTGCCAGCAGTTTTGGCGGGGGCTATGGCTACACCTTC. Translation: CASSFGGGYGYTF.

The chain recombines TRBV14 with TRBJ2-1; TRBD2 aligns across 11 bases. The CDR3 loop spans 15 amino acids. J gave up 7 bases and V 4 bases, and 6 bases lay outside the gene matches. The germline V gene has CDR1 SGHDN and CDR2 FVKESK. CDR3 sequence (DNA): TGTGCCAGCAGCCCCGGGACTAGCGGACAGAATGAGCAGTTCTTC. Its protein product is CASSPGTSGQNEQFF.

This chain uses TRBV7-8 with TRBJ2-1; a weak D match, TRBD2 (5 bases). Trimming took 5 bases from V and 8 from J, leaving 13 bases between them. Germline loops: CDR1 SGHVS, CDR2 FQNEAQ. The CDR3 spans 13 residues. The CDR3 protein is CASSGPRVDEQFF. CDR3 nucleotide sequence: TGTGCCAGCAGCGGTCCGCGGGTGGATGAGCAGTTCTTC.

The chain carries TRBV6-1 and TRBJ1-2; a possible D gene is TRBD1 (6 bases). This CDR3 is built from 14 residues. Looked up from germline, CDR1 is MNHNS and CDR2 is SASEGT. Deletions cut 3 bases from V and 4 bases from J, with 12 bases between. The CDR3 sequence is CASSDLTGIYGYTF. The CDR3, as DNA: TGTGCCAGCAGTGACTTGACAGGCATCTATGGCTACACCTTC.